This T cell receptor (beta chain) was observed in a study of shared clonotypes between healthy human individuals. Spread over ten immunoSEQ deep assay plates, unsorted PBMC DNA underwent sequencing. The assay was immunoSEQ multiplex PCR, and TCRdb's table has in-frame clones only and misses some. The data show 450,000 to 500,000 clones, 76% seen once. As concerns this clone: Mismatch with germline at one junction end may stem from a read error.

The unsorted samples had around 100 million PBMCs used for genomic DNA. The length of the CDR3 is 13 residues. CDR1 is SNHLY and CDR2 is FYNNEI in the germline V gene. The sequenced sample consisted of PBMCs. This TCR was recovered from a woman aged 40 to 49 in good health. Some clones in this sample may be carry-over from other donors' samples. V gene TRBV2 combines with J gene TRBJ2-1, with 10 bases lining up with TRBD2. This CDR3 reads CASSETLAGERVF. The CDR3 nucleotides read TGTGCCAGCAGTGAGACCCTAGCGGGAGAGCGAGTCTTC.